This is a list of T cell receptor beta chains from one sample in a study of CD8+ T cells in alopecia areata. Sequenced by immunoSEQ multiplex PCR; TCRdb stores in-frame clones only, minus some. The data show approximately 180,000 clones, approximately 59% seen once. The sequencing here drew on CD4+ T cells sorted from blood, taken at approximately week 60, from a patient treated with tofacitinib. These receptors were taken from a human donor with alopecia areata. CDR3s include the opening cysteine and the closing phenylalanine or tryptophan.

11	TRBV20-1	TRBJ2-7	CSARTAYEQYF
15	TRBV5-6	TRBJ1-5	CASSLAGRGNQPQHF
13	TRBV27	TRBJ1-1	CASSSLMRVEAFF
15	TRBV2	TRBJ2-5	CASSGLAGRQETQYF
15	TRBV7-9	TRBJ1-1	CASSVGQGDTTEAFF
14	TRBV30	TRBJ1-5	CAWSVQSSNQPQHF
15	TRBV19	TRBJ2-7	CASSIQQGPSYEQYF
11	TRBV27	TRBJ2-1	CASSRYNEQFF
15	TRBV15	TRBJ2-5	CATSRDPGYQETQYF
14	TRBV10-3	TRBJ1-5	CAISGQDPNQPQHF
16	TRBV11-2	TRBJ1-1	CASSVTWGVRGGEAFF
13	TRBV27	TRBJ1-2	CASSLSGLYGYTF
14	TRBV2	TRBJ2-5	CASNAIAGVETQYF
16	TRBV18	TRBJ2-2	CASSPTASSFTGELFF
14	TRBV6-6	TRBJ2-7	CASRRGVVSYEQYF
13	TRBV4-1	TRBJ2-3	CAAGAGGTDTQYF
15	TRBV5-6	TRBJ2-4	CASRPDSGQSNIQYF
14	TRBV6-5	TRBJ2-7	CASRLHRSRYEQYF
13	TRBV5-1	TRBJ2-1	CASSQGLAGEQFF
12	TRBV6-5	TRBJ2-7	CASSTTGREQYF
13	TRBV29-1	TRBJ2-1	CSVDSSKANEQFF
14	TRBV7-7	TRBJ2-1	CASSPMTDYNEQFF
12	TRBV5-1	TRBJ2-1	CASSLTDNEQFF
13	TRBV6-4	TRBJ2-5	CASSAEDGGTQYF
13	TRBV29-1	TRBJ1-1	CSVVTTGVTEAFF